This TCR beta chain was recorded in a study of cytomegalovirus exposure and HLA in healthy donors. Study findings and constraints: Researchers reported that a few CMV-associated chains were confirmed in vitro as CMV antigen-specific.

The CDR3 sequence is 15 residues long. V was cut by 0 bases and J by 4 bases, with 11 bases left in between. Germline V gene data show CDR1 as SGDLS and CDR2 as YYNGEE. Remarks on this clone: Its antigen is undetermined.

Researchers ran the PCR with 60 Vbeta and 13 Jbeta primers. Using immunoSEQ multiplex PCR, the repertoire was profiled, and TCRdb retains in-frame clones only, with some absent. Recorded for this sample: about 160,000 clones. The sample consisted of PBMCs. The chain carries TRBV9 and TRBJ1-3; possibly TRBD1 for D (6 bases). This clonotype was sampled from a woman in her fifties or sixties in good health and CMV-seronegative. The CDR3 nucleotides read TGTGCCAGCAGCGTAGAAGGGGGAAGGGGAAACACCATATATTTT. Translated, it gives CASSVEGGRGNTIYF.